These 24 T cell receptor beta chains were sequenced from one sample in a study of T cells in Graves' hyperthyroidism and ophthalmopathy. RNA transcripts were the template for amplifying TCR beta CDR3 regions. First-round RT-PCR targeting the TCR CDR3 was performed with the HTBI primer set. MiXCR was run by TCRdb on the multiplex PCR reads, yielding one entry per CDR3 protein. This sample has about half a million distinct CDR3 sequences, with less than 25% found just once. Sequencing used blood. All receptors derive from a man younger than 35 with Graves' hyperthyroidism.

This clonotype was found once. The CDR3 is CASSPPGHSYEQYF. In nucleotides, the CDR3 is TGCGCCAGCAGCCCTCCGGGACACTCCTACGAGCAGTACTTC. The chain is built from TRBV4-1 and TRBJ2-7; TRBD1 might be the D (6 bases). The CDR3 extends over 14 amino acids. Germline V gene sequence: CDR1 MGHRA, CDR2 YSYEKL. V shed 4 bases and J shed 0 bases, with 10 bases lying between them.

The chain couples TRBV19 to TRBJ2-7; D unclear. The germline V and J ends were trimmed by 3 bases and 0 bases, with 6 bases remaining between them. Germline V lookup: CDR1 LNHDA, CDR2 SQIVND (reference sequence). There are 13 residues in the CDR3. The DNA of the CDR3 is TGTGCCAGTAGTATGGGATTCTCCTACGAGCAGTACTTC. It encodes CASSMGFSYEQYF.

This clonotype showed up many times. CDR3 amino acids: CASSLAPVAEAFF. CDR3 nucleotides: TGTGCCAGCAGTTTGGCCCCCGTCGCTGAAGCTTTCTTT. The chain recombines TRBV12-3 or TRBV12-4 with TRBJ1-1, with unresolved D. The V end lost 3 bases, the J end lost 6 bases, and 11 bases lay between the germline ends. The CDR3 has 13 residues.

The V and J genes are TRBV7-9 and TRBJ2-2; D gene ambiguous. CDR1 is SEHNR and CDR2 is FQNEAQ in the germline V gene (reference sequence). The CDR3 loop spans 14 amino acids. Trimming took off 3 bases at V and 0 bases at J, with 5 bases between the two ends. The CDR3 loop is CASSLRTNTGELFF. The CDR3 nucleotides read TGTGCCAGCAGCTTGCGGACGAACACCGGGGAGCTGTTTTTT.

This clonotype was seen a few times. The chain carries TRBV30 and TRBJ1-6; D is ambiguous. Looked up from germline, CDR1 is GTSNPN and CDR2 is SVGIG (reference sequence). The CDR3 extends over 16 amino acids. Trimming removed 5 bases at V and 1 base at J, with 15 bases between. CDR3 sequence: CAWRTRGGSYNSPLHF. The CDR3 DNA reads TGTGCCTGGCGAACCCGTGGAGGTTCCTATAATTCACCCCTCCACTTT. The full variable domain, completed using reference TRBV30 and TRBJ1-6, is SQTIHQWPATLVQPVGSPLSLECTVEGTSNPNLYWYRQAAGRGLQLLFYSVGIGQISSEVPQNLSASRPQDRQFILSSKKLLLSDSGFYLCAWRTRGGSYNSPLHFGNGTRLTVT.

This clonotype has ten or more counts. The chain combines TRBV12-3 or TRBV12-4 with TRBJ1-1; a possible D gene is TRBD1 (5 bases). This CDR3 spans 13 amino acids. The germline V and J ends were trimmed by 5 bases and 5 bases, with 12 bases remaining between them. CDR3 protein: CASSRSGATEAFF. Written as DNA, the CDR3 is TGTGCCAGCAGTCGTAGCGGGGCGACTGAAGCTTTCTTT.

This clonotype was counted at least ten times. This chain's CDR3 is CASTPRGGELFF. The DNA for the CDR3 is TGTGCCAGCACTCCGAGGGGCGGGGAGCTGTTTTTT. The chain has TRBV6-2 or TRBV6-3 and TRBJ2-2; D tentatively reads TRBD1 or TRBD2 (5 bases each). V gave up 7 bases and J gave up 7 bases, with 10 bases separating them. The CDR3 has 12 residues. Germline-derived CDR1 and CDR2 are MNHEY and SVGEGT.

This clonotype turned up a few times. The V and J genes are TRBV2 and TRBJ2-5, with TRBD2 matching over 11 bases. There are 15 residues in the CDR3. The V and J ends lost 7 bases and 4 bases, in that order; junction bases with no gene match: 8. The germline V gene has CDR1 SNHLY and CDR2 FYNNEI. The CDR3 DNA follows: TGTGCCAGCACGGGATTAGCGGGGGGGGGAGAGACCCAGTACTTC. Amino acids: CASTGLAGGGETQYF.

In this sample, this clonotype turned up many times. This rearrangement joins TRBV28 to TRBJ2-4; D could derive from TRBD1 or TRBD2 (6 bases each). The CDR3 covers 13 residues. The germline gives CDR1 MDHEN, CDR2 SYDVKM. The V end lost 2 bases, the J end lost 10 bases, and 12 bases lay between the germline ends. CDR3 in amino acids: CASSLGGGGIQYF. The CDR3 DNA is TGTGCCAGCAGTTTAGGGGGCGGAGGGATTCAGTACTTC.

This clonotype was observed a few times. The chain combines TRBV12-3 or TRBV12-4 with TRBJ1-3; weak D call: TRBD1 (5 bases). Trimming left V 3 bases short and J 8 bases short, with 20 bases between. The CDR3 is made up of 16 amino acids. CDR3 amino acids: CASSFEIRGFQDTIYF. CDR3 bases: TGTGCCAGCAGTTTCGAGATAAGGGGCTTCCAGGACACCATATATTTT.

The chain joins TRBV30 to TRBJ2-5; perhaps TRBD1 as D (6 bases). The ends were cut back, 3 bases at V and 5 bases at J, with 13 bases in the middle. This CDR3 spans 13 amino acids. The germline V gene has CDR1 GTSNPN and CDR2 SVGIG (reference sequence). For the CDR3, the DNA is TGTGCCTGGAGCAGGGGTGAAGCGGAGACCCAGTACTTC. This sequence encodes CAWSRGEAETQYF.

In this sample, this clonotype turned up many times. This chain's CDR3 is CASSPSDLQAPGIQETQYF. Written as DNA, the CDR3 is TGTGCCAGCAGCCCCTCGGATTTACAGGCACCCGGGATCCAAGAGACCCAGTACTTC. The V and J genes are TRBV28 and TRBJ2-5; possibly TRBD1 or TRBD2 for D (5 bases each). Germline assignment: CDR1 MDHEN and CDR2 SYDVKM. The CDR3 runs 19 residues. Trimming left V 6 bases short and J 1 base short, with 27 bases between.

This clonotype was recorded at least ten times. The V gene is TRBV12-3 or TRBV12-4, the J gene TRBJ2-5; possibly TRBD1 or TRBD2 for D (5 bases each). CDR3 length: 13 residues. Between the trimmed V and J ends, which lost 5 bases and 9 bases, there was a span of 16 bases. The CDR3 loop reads CASSRDPGASQYF. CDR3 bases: TGTGCCAGCAGTCGGGACCCCGGGGCGTCCCAGTACTTC.

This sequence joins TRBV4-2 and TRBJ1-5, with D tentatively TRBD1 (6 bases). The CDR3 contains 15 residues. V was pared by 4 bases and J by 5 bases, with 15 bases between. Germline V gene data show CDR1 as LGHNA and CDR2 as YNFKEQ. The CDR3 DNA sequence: TGTGCCAGCAGCCCCGGGGCAGGGGATTATCAGCCCCAGCATTTT. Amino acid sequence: CASSPGAGDYQPQHF.

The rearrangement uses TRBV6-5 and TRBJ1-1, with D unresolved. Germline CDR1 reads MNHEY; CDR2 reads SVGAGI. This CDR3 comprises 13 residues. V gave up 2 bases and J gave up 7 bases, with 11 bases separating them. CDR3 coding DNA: TGTGCCAGCAGTTACACTGAGGGCGGTGAAGCTTTCTTT. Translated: CASSYTEGGEAFF.

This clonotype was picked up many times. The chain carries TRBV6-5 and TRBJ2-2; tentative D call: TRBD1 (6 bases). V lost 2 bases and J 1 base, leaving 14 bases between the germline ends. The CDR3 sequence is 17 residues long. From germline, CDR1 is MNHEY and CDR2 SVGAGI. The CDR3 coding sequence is TGTGCCAGCAGTTACCCATCGGACAGTTTGAACACCGGGGAGCTGTTTTTT. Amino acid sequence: CASSYPSDSLNTGELFF.

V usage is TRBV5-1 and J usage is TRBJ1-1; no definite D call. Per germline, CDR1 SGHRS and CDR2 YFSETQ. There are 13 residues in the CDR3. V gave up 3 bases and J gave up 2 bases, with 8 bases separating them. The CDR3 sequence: CASSSDVNTEAFF. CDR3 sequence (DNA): TGCGCCAGCAGCTCGGACGTAAACACTGAAGCTTTCTTT.

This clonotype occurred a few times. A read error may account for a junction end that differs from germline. The CDR3 sequence is CASNLSGGNGYTF. DNA of the CDR3: TGTGCCAGCAATTTATCGGGCGGGAATGGCTACACCTTC. The chain links TRBV27 to TRBJ1-2; D unresolved. There are 13 residues in the CDR3. Germline V gene data show CDR1 as MNHEY and CDR2 as SMNVEV (reference sequence).

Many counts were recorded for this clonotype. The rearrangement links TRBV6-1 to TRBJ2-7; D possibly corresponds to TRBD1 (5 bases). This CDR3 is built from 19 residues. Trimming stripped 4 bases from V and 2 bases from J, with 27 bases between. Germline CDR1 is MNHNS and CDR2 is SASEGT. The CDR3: CASSGGSRLVGPNPYEQYF. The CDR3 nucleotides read TGTGCCAGCAGTGGTGGCTCCCGGCTTGTGGGGCCTAATCCCTACGAGCAGTACTTC.

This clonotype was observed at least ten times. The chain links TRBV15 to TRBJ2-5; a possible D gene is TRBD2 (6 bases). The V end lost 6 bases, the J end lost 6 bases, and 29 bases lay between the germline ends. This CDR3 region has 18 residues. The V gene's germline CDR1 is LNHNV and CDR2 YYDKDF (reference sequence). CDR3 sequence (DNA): TGTGCCACCAGGAGGGGCGGGGAGAGCGGTGTAGGAGGGAAGACCCAGTACTTC. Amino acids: CATRRGGESGVGGKTQYF.

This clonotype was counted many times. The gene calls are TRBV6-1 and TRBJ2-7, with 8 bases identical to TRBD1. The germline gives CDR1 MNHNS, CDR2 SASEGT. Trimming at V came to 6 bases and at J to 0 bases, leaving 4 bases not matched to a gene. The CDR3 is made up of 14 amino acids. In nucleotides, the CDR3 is TGTGCCAGCAGAGGACAGGGCACCTCCTACGAGCAGTACTTC. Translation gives CASRGQGTSYEQYF.

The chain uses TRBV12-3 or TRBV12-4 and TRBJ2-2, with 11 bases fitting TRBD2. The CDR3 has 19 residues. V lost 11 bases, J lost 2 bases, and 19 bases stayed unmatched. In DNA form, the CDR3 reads TGTGCCTCTAACCGGGGGAGACGACTAGCGGGACGAAACACCGGGGAGCTGTTTTTT. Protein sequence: CASNRGRRLAGRNTGELFF.

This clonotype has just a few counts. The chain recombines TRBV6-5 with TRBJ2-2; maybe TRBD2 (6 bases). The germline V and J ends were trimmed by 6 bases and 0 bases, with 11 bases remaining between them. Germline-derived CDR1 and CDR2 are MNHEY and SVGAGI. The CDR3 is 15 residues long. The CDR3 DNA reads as TGTGCCAGCAGGCAGGGACTTGCGAACACCGGGGAGCTGTTTTTT. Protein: CASRQGLANTGELFF.

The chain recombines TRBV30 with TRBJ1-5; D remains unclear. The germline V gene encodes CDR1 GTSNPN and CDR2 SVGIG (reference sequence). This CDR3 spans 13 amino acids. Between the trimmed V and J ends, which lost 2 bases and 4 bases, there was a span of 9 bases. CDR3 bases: TGTGCCTGGAGTTTCGGGGTTAATCAGCCCCAGCATTTT. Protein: CAWSFGVNQPQHF.